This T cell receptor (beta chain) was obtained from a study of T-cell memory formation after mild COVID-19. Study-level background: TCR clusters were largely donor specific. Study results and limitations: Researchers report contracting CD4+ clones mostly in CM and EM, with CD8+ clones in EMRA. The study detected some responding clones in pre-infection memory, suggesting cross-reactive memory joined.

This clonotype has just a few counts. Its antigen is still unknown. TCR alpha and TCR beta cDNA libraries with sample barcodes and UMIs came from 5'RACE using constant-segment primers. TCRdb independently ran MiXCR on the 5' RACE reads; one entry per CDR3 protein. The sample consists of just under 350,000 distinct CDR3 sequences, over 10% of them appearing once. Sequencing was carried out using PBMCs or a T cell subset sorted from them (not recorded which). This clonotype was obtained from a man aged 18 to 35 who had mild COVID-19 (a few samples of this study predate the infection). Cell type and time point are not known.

The CDR3 protein is CASSHAGTSWTDTQYF. The CDR3 coding sequence is TGTGCCAGCAGCCACGCGGGGACTAGCTGGACAGATACGCAGTATTTT. J is TRBJ2-3 and V is TRBV4-2, with 9 bases that match TRBD2. Germline lookup yields CDR1 LGHNA and CDR2 YNFKEQ. The J segment lost 3 bases and the V segment lost 3 bases, leaving 7 bases of the junction unmatched. The CDR3 loop spans 16 amino acids.